Following are 22 T cell receptor beta chains from one sample sequenced in a study of T cells after yellow fever vaccination. TCRdb reprocessed the 5' RACE reads via MiXCR and lists one record per CDR3 protein. The repertoire holds 200,000 to 250,000 distinct CDR3 sequences, with less than 3.5% as singletons. The sample in question was CD4+ T cells sorted from PBMCs, obtained 10 days after the yellow fever booster vaccination. All receptors derive from a young man who received the YFV17D yellow fever vaccine.

The genes are TRBV7-9 and TRBJ1-1; D unclear. Trimming shortened V by 5 bases and J by 0 bases, and 13 bases separated the two germline ends. The CDR3 is 15 residues long. CDR1 SEHNR and CDR2 FQNEAQ come from the germline V gene (reference sequence). CDR3 residues: CASSPLSGVNTEAFF. In nucleotides, the CDR3 is TGTGCCAGCAGCCCCTTGTCCGGGGTGAACACTGAAGCTTTCTTT.

There are many counts of this clonotype. The chain uses TRBV12-3 or TRBV12-4 and TRBJ2-3; 7 positions match TRBD2. The V and J ends lost 7 bases and 0 bases, in that order; junction bases with no gene match: 10. The CDR3 sequence is 16 residues long. The CDR3 sequence: CASTAGVLASTDTQYF. The CDR3 nucleotides read TGTGCCAGCACCGCGGGGGTCCTCGCTAGCACAGATACGCAGTATTTT.

There are many counts of this clonotype. V gene TRBV7-9 combines with J gene TRBJ1-1, with D maybe TRBD1 (5 bases). The CDR3 has 14 residues. V dropped 6 bases and J dropped 2 bases, with 13 bases sitting between them. The germline V gene encodes CDR1 SEHNR and CDR2 FQNEAQ (reference sequence). CDR3: CASRGVGSNTEAFF. In nucleotides, the CDR3 is TGTGCCAGCAGGGGGGTGGGCTCTAACACTGAAGCTTTCTTT.

This clonotype occurred many times. The chain employs TRBV7-2 and TRBJ2-5; the D is unclear. Germline CDR1 reads SGHTA; CDR2 reads FQGNSA. The CDR3 contains 12 residues. Between the trimmed V and J ends, which lost 5 bases and 7 bases, there was a span of 11 bases. CDR3 region: CASSPLDPTQYF. The CDR3 nucleotides read TGTGCCAGCAGCCCATTAGATCCGACCCAGTACTTC.

This clonotype was counted between two and nine times. This chain links TRBV29-1 with TRBJ2-1, with D hard to call. V lost 7 bases, J lost 0 bases, and 13 bases lay in between. CDR3 length: 14 amino acids. Germline values: CDR1 SQVTM, CDR2 ANQGSEA. The CDR3 loop reads CSATKSSSYNEQFF. Here the CDR3 DNA reads TGCAGCGCCACGAAGTCTTCCTCCTACAATGAGCAGTTCTTC.

This chain joins TRBV30 and TRBJ1-2; D ambiguous. CDR3 length: 11 residues. The germline V gene encodes CDR1 GTSNPN and CDR2 SVGIG (reference sequence). With 2 bases removed from V and 2 bases from J, the gap between germline ends came to 3 bases. The CDR3 region is CAWSQNYGYTF. CDR3 in DNA: TGTGCCTGGAGTCAGAACTATGGCTACACCTTC.

This clonotype was seen at least ten times. The V call is TRBV5-1, the J call TRBJ2-7; D is undetermined. Germline loops: CDR1 SGHRS, CDR2 YFSETQ. The CDR3 contains 15 residues. Trimming removed 0 bases from V and 0 bases from J, with 10 bases in between. CDR3 coding DNA: TGCGCCAGCAGCTTGGCCGAAGCGTTCTCCTACGAGCAGTACTTC. Encoded protein: CASSLAEAFSYEQYF. The full variable domain, rest sourced from reference TRBV5-1 and TRBJ2-7, is KAGVTQTPRYLIKTRGQQVTLSCSPISGHRSVSWYQQTPGQGLQFLFEYFSETQRNKGNFPGRFSGRQFSNSRSEMNVSTLELGDSALYLCASSLAEAFSYEQYFGPGTRLTVT.

This clonotype was detected many times. The chain recombines TRBV3-1 with TRBJ2-7; D gene unclear. V was shortened by 1 base and J by 0 bases, with 7 bases between the two germline ends. Germline V gene data show CDR1 as LGHDT and CDR2 as YNNKEL (reference sequence). The CDR3 runs 14 residues. The DNA for the CDR3 is TGTGCCAGCAGCCAAGTTCCGGCCTCCTACGAGCAGTACTTC. Its protein is CASSQVPASYEQYF.

The genes are TRBV5-1 and TRBJ2-2; unclear D gene. Germline assignment: CDR1 SGHRS and CDR2 YFSETQ. The CDR3 runs 15 residues. V was shortened by 0 bases and J by 2 bases, with 8 bases between the two germline ends. This CDR3 is CASSLDGRNTGELFF. CDR3 DNA sequence: TGCGCCAGCAGCTTGGATGGCCGTAACACCGGGGAGCTGTTTTTT.

The table lists this clonotype with many counts. This chain connects TRBV7-2 to TRBJ2-3; 7 bases fit TRBD2. Germline CDR1 SGHTA, CDR2 FQGNSA. The junction had 9 bases not matched to a gene; V was cut back by 1 base and J by 5 bases. The CDR3 consists of 16 residues. DNA for the CDR3: TGTGCCAGCAGCTTAGTAGGCCAGCGGGGTGGAGATACGCAGTATTTT. It translates to CASSLVGQRGGDTQYF.

The chain employs TRBV11-2 and TRBJ1-2; D is uncertain. Germline V CDR1 and CDR2: SGHAT, FQNNGV. This CDR3 is 14 amino acids long. V was trimmed by 4 bases and J by 4 bases, leaving 13 bases between them. CDR3 loop: CASSSPRTFYGYTF. CDR3 nucleotides: TGTGCCAGCAGCTCGCCCCGGACCTTCTATGGCTACACCTTC.

The V and J genes are TRBV18 and TRBJ2-1; no clear D. The germline gives CDR1 KGHSH, CDR2 LQKENI. V was pared by 3 bases and J by 4 bases, with 7 bases between. The CDR3 is 13 amino acids. The CDR3 DNA reads TGTGCCAGCTCACCGGTAGGGTACAATGAGCAGTTCTTC. It translates to CASSPVGYNEQFF.

J is TRBJ2-6 and V is TRBV4-1; no firm D call. Deletions cut 0 bases from V and 0 bases from J, with 9 bases between. In germline, CDR1 is MGHRA, CDR2 YSYEKL. This CDR3 is built from 17 residues. The CDR3 is CASSQDQRTSGANVLTF. CDR3 coding DNA: TGCGCCAGCAGCCAAGATCAGAGAACCTCTGGGGCCAACGTCCTGACTTTC.

At least ten counts were recorded for this clonotype. The rearrangement joins TRBV6-2 or TRBV6-3 to TRBJ2-4; D is unresolved. The CDR3 sequence is 16 residues long. Germline-derived CDR1 and CDR2 are MNHEY and SVGEGT. Trimming cost V 5 bases and J 0 bases, with 14 bases left between them. CDR3 in amino acids: CASSAQASIAKNIQYF. In DNA, the CDR3 is TGTGCCAGCAGTGCCCAGGCCTCTATAGCCAAAAACATTCAGTACTTC.

This clonotype showed up many times. The chain carries TRBV27 and TRBJ2-1, with 8 bases fitting TRBD2. CDR1 and CDR2 from the germline V gene are MNHEY and SMNVEV (reference sequence). Trimming removed 5 bases from V and 2 bases from J; junction bases left unmatched: 11. The CDR3 covers 17 residues. In DNA, the CDR3 is TGTGCCAGCAGTACCCGGGGGGGGCGCCGAACCTACAATGAGCAGTTCTTC. Amino acids: CASSTRGGRRTYNEQFF.

This clonotype was found many times. V and J are TRBV12-5 and TRBJ1-5, with TRBD1 matching 10 bases. CDR3 length equals 20 residues. Germline CDR1 LGHNT, CDR2 FRNRAP. V gave up 0 bases and J gave up 1 base; unmatched junction bases: 12. The CDR3 region has the DNA TGTGCTAGTGGTTTGGTACGGTTCCGGGACAGGGGCTGGAGCAATCAGCCCCAGCATTTT. Translation: CASGLVRFRDRGWSNQPQHF.

Ten or more counts support this clonotype. The CDR3 is CASSSGTPAYEQYV. The CDR3 DNA reads TGTGCCAGCAGCTCCGGGACCCCGGCCTACGAGCAGTACGTC. This chain uses TRBV28 with TRBJ2-7, with D possibly being TRBD1 or TRBD2 (5 bases each). Germline V CDR1 and CDR2: MDHEN, SYDVKM. Trimming removed 6 bases from V and 2 bases from J, with 14 bases in between. The CDR3 contains 14 residues.

This clonotype was recorded a few times. The rearrangement links TRBV19 to TRBJ1-5, with D uncertain. V gave up 5 bases and J gave up 7 bases, with 12 bases separating them. CDR3 length: 13 amino acids. Per the germline V gene, CDR1 is LNHDA and CDR2 is SQIVND (reference sequence). The CDR3 region has the DNA TGTGCCAGTAGTGCCGCCCCAGTCCAGCCCCAGCATTTT. Encoded protein: CASSAAPVQPQHF.

This clonotype was recorded at least ten times. The V call is TRBV5-1, the J call TRBJ2-7; no clear D gene. Between the trimmed V and J ends, which lost 0 bases and 0 bases, there was a span of 7 bases. The CDR3 extends over 14 amino acids. CDR1 is SGHRS, CDR2 YFSETQ, per germline. CDR3 sequence: CASSLAGSSYEQYF. The CDR3 DNA reads as TGCGCCAGCAGCTTGGCCGGCAGCTCCTACGAGCAGTACTTC.

The sample holds many counts of this clonotype. This CDR3 reads CASSLRQETQYF. The CDR3 coding sequence is TGTGCCAGCAGTTTACGTCAAGAGACCCAGTACTTC. This chain uses TRBV28 with TRBJ2-5, with D hard to call. CDR3 length: 12 residues. V dropped 2 bases and J dropped 2 bases, with 3 bases sitting between them. The germline V gene has CDR1 MDHEN and CDR2 SYDVKM. The variable domain in full, with the rest retrieved from reference TRBV28 and TRBJ2-5, is DVKVTQSSRYLVKRTGEKVFLECVQDMDHENMFWYRQDPGLGLRLIYFSYDVKMKEKGDIPEGYSVSREKKERFSLILESASTNQTSMYLCASSLRQETQYFGPGTRLLVL.

This clonotype was recorded many times. The chain combines TRBV5-1 with TRBJ1-1; no clear D. V was trimmed by 4 bases and J by 3 bases, leaving 13 bases between them. This CDR3 has 14 amino acids. Per germline, CDR1 SGHRS and CDR2 YFSETQ. CDR3 in DNA: TGCGCCAGCAGCGCCTCGTCAGAAGACACTGAAGCTTTCTTT. It is translated as CASSASSEDTEAFF.

Ten or more counts support this clonotype. The chain combines TRBV7-2 with TRBJ1-3; D is uncertain. This CDR3 region has 13 residues. V shed 6 bases and J shed 0 bases, with 6 bases lying between them. Germline values: CDR1 SGHTA, CDR2 FQGNSA. CDR3 residues: CASRLNSGNTIYF. CDR3 coding DNA: TGTGCCAGCAGACTTAACTCTGGAAACACCATATATTTT.